This record looks at one T cell receptor beta chain sequence and its context. The entry originates in a study of blood T cell repertoires in COVID-19. About the research overall: Samples taken during acute and convalescent COVID-19 were collected in the United States, Italy and Spain. From T cells, B-cell-depleted T cells, or PBMCs came the material, which was cDNA or gDNA.

Trimming removed 9 bases from V and 5 bases from J; junction bases left unmatched: 3. Germline V gives CDR1 SNHLY, CDR2 FYNNEI. The CDR3 loop spans 13 amino acids. Per the authors' pipeline: Quantification of nucleated cells was approximated via reference gene primer amplification. TCRdb's table, derived via immunoSEQ multiplex PCR, lists solely in-frame clones and lacks some. V, J and clone size derive from that table, while D and trimming were established from the DNA sequence. In the table there are roughly 360,000 clones, 81% of which are singletons. The chain combines TRBV2 with TRBJ2-1; TRBD2 matches at 11 bases. The TCR originated in a human donor with acute or convalescent COVID-19. The donor label of this sample is uncertain. Material for sequencing was peripheral blood. The CDR3 loop reads CARGLAVHNEQFF. The CDR3 region has the DNA TGTGCCAGGGGACTAGCGGTACACAATGAGCAGTTCTTC. Based on the CDR3 plus reference TRBV2 and TRBJ2-1, the full variable domain is EPEVTQTPSHQVTQMGQEVILRCVPISNHLYFYWYRQILGQKVEFLVSFYNNEISEKSEIFDDQFSVERPDGSNFTLKIRSTKLEDSAMYFCARGLAVHNEQFFGPGTRLTVL.